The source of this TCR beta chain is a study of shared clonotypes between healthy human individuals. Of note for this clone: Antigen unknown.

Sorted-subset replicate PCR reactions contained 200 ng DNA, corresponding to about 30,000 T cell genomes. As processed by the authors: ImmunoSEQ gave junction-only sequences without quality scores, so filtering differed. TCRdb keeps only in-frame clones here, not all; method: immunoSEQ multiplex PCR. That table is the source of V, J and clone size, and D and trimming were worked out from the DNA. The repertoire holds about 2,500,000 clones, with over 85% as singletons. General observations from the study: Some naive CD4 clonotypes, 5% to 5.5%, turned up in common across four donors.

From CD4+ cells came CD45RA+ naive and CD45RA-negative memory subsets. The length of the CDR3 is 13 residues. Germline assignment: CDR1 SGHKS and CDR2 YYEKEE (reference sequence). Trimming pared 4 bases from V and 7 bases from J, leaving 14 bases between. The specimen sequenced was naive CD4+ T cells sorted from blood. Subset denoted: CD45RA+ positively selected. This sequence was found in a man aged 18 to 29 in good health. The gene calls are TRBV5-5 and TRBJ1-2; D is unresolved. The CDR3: CASSPGWGFGYTF. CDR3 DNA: TGTGCCAGCAGCCCGGGGTGGGGTTTTGGCTACACCTTC.